This TCR beta chain is drawn from a study of T cells in Graves' hyperthyroidism and ophthalmopathy. Study-level information: Peripheral blood was collected at initial diagnosis, before any treatment. Whole-study findings and limits: Most thyroid clonotypes expanded above 0.001 were also detected in blood.

Any patient presenting with uncontrolled infection, other autoimmune disease, pregnancy or lactation was left out. Diagnostic decisions used clinical symptoms, serum thyroxine and TRAb, thyroid ultrasound and orbital computed tomography. Worth noting for this clonotype: Its matching antigen is unknown.

Amplified regions were TCR beta CDR3 sequences from RNA transcripts. Using the HTBI primer set, a first-round RT-PCR was run on the TCR CDR3. TCRdb reprocessed the multiplex PCR reads with MiXCR, giving one entry per CDR3 protein. This sample has some 500,000 distinct CDR3 sequences, with over 13% found just once. The CDR3 length is 13 residues. In germline, CDR1 is DFQATT, CDR2 SNEGSKA (reference sequence). The V gene end was trimmed by 6 bases and the J gene end by 4 bases; junction bases not matched to a gene: 8. This chain joins TRBV20-1 and TRBJ1-1, with TRBD1 identical over 7 bases. The sample comprised blood. This receptor was taken from a woman under 30 with Graves' hyperthyroidism. The CDR3 here is CSALGQLGTEAFF. In nucleotides, the CDR3 is TGCAGTGCCCTGGGACAGCTGGGCACTGAAGCTTTCTTT.